This TCR beta chain is from a study of beta chain features in type 1 diabetes (dated by TCRdb to between 2018 and 2020). Context from the whole study: Mean age, gender distribution, total cell number and subset yield did not differ between patients and healthy donors. In the study, TCRB repertoires of sorted circulating CD4+ T cell subsets from recently diagnosed type 1 diabetes patients were compared with those of matched healthy donors. Naive and central memory subsets were obtained from all 30 or so donors, but regulatory and stem cell-like memory subsets were isolated from only 8 patients and roughly 8 healthy donors. A total of about 100,000,000 sorted cells were examined across all samples, and RNA yield correlated strongly with the number of cells per subset.

Trimmed from V: 0 bases; trimmed from J: 3 bases; junction bases lacking a gene match: 4. As encoded in the germline V gene, CDR1 is SGHRS while CDR2 is YFSETQ. Including cysteine and phenylalanine, the CDR3 has 16 amino acids. CDR3 DNA is the only sequence kept; it has 48 bases, read in frame from the first base. The High Capacity cDNA Reverse Transcription Kit was used to reverse transcribe all of the isolated RNA, meaning that expressed TCRB transcripts were what got sequenced. Deep immunoSEQ sequencing was applied to naive, central memory and regulatory T cell samples, giving an average of roughly 3.5 million total reads per sample. After sorted cells were lysed in RLT buffer, RNA was extracted with DNase-treated RNeasy Micro or Mini kits, with the choice depending on cell number. Each cell subset was processed separately to prevent cross-contamination, with patient and healthy donor samples processed together. Using the immunoSEQ multiplex PCR, TCRB sequences were amplified from cDNA into 87-bp fragments spanning the CDR3 region. The amplicons were sequenced using the Illumina HiSeq platform. The authors processed their data as follows. PCR bias was corrected computationally using synthetic template baselines, and reads within Hamming distance 2 were collapsed, with unmergeable singletons discarded. Reads were aligned against IMGT so that V, D and J genes, CDR3 length and insertions or deletions at six rearrangement sites could be assigned. Within each subset, clonotype counts were normalized to sorted cell number, and only after that were true diversity and Gini coefficients computed with the tcR R package. The overlap coefficient, calculated on TCRB nucleotide sequences, was used to quantify repertoire sharing. Out-of-frame TCRB sequences from naive cells were analyzed to stand in for the pre-selection repertoire. Drawn from immuneACCESS, this table holds only the in-frame rearrangements with V and J called that TCRdb kept. Clones are partly lost; checked studies trace under half to an unresolved V gene and leave the rest unexplained. V and J calls and clone size come straight from that table; D and trimming were deduced from the DNA. The sample table lists hundreds of thousands of clones, approximately 12% of them with a count of one. In total, the top ten clones hold about 0.01% of the sample.

A single peripheral blood draw of roughly 0.11 L on average was collected from each donor into heparinised tubes. Naive, central memory, regulatory and stem cell-like memory CD4+ T cells were sorted on a BD FACSAria II using a panel including CD45RO, CCR7, CD25, CD127, CD95 and CD27. A purity above 95% was achieved for all sorted populations. PBMCs were separated immediately by Lymphoprep density gradient centrifugation and were stained directly, without being cultured. So that batch effects would be minimized, each experiment stained and sorted samples in pairs, pairing one healthy donor with one patient. This clone was seen only a few times. No cognate antigen has been identified for it. Qualities for individual bases were not recorded, and no much larger clone is one base off. The study at large found these results: Because cDNA was sequenced instead of genomic DNA, highly expressing activated cells could be over-represented, though the groups showed no difference in activation or CD3 levels. Patients with type 1 diabetes made fewer insertions and deleted more nucleotides at VDJ recombination sites, implying thymic rearrangement abnormalities. Naive, central memory and regulatory TCRB repertoires appeared to be more alike among patients than among healthy donors. HLA sub-analyses involved small numbers of individuals, so any influence of HLA type on TCRB rearrangement remained unresolved. Shorter templates might be favored by PCR, yet because patient and control samples were amplified and corrected together, any such skew would affect both groups equally. In all four CD4+ subsets, TCRB CDR3 length was moderately but significantly shorter in type 1 diabetes patients.

The chain uses TRBV5-1 and TRBJ2-2, and 8 bases in between align with TRBD2. This receptor was obtained from a woman aged 18 to 35 with type 1 diabetes. The source material was naive CD4+ T cells from blood. The cell subset or site label for this specimen denotes: true naive CD4+ T cells. The DNA sequence follows: TGCGCCAGCAGCTTGGACAGCGGGGGCTACACCGGGGAGCTGTTTTTT. It is translated as CASSLDSGGYTGELFF.